These T cell receptor beta chains were read from a single sample in a study of beta chain features in type 1 diabetes. Assay used: immunoSEQ multiplex PCR; TCRdb lists only in-frame clones, some missing. Altogether roughly 450,000 clones are present, approximately 14% being singletons, with the ten largest covering 0.035% to 0.04%. Input material: naive CD4+ T cells from blood. Receptors were obtained from a man aged 25-45 years in good health. The CDR3 runs from the conserved cysteine through the conserved F or W. The order of the fields is CDR3 length, V gene, clone size, J gene, D gene, CDR3 DNA, CDR3 protein. The D gene is left open where the match is weak. A row's size may be missing; if present it is once, few, many or a size class.

14,TRBV7-9,few,TRBJ2-5,TRBD2,TGTGCCAGCGGCCAACTAGCGGGGGAAGAGACCCAGTACTTC,CASGQLAGEETQYF
13,TRBV19,NA,TRBJ2-5,NA,TGTGCCAGTAGTAGTTGGCTTCAAGAGACCCAGTACTTC,CASSSWLQETQYF
16,TRBV9,NA,TRBJ2-7,NA,TGTGCCAGCAGCGTAGAAGTGACTAGACCCCTTTACGAGCAGTACTTC,CASSVEVTRPLYEQYF
15,TRBV9,few,TRBJ2-1,TRBD2,TGTGCCAGCAGCGTAGAGGGACTAGCGGGGAATGAGCAGTTCTTC,CASSVEGLAGNEQFF
15,TRBV15,NA,TRBJ2-7,NA,TGTGCCACCAGCAGTACAGGCGAAGGGGCCTACGAGCAGTACTTC,CATSSTGEGAYEQYF
13,TRBV5-1,few,TRBJ1-2,TRBD1,TGCGCCAGCAGCGCAGGACAGGGTCATGGCTACACCTTC,CASSAGQGHGYTF
14,TRBV6-1,few,TRBJ1-1,NA,TGTGCCAGCAGTGTTACACCCCAAGGCACTGAAGCTTTCTTT,CASSVTPQGTEAFF
13,TRBV2,NA,TRBJ2-1,NA,TGTGCCAGCAGGGGACTTGCCTACAATGAGCAGTTCTTC,CASRGLAYNEQFF
13,TRBV30,NA,TRBJ1-2,NA,TGTGCCTGGAGTGTTGCCCTATCCTATGGCTACACCTTC,CAWSVALSYGYTF
15,TRBV18,few,TRBJ2-3,NA,TGTGCCAGCTCACCGGGGGGACTCAGCACAGATACGCAGTATTTT,CASSPGGLSTDTQYF
14,TRBV5-1,NA,TRBJ2-5,TRBD2,TGCGCCAGCAGCTTGGCCGGGAGGCAAGAGACCCAGTACTTC,CASSLAGRQETQYF
14,TRBV12-5,NA,TRBJ2-1,TRBD1,TGTGCTAGTGGTTTCGACAGGGGGAACAATGAGCAGTTCTTC,CASGFDRGNNEQFF
12,TRBV2,few,TRBJ2-7,NA,TGTGCCAGCAGCGGCAGGCTCTACGAGCAGTACTTC,CASSGRLYEQYF
15,TRBV14,NA,TRBJ2-3,NA,TGTGCCAGCAGCCACTCACAGGGGAGGGCAGATACGCAGTATTTT,CASSHSQGRADTQYF
15,TRBV9,NA,TRBJ1-1,TRBD1,TGTGCCAGCAGCGTAGGACAGGGGATTAACACTGAAGCTTTCTTT,CASSVGQGINTEAFF
16,TRBV29-1,few,TRBJ2-1,NA,TGCAGCGTTGATAGGGGGAGTGTAGGAAAGTACAATGAGCAGTTCTTC,CSVDRGSVGKYNEQFF
13,TRBV2,few,TRBJ2-1,NA,TGTGCCAGCAGTGCCAATCGCTACAATGAGCAGTTCTTC,CASSANRYNEQFF
14,TRBV4-3,NA,TRBJ1-2,NA,TGCGCCAGCAGCCAAGATAGTTATGGATATGGCTACACCTTC,CASSQDSYGYGYTF
18,TRBV4-3,few,TRBJ2-5,TRBD2,TGCGCCAGCAGCCAAGATGGGCTAGCGGGCGGATTCAGGGAGACCCAGTACTTC,CASSQDGLAGGFRETQYF